Shown below are 20 T cell receptor beta chains from a single sample sequenced in a study of T cells after yellow fever vaccination (dated by TCRdb to between 2018 and 2021). The library was built by means of 5' RACE. Reads for this sample came from an Illumina HiSeq 2500. The public reads were reanalyzed by TCRdb: fastp trimming at Q25, MiXCR alignment, in-frame beta chains only. Duplicate CDR3 protein sequences are folded into a single record with the most common DNA and genes. The sample table holds about 260,000 distinct CDR3 sequences, of which under 15% were seen once. The ten most abundant clones make up around 0.49% of the sample. Interpreted using the paper, the treatment or condition label stands for: live attenuated yellow fever vaccine strain. This specimen consisted of CD4+ T cells sorted from PBMCs, obtained 45 days after the yellow fever booster vaccination. These receptors originate from a man aged 25-45 years who received the YFV17D yellow fever vaccine.

This clonotype was detected a few times. The V and J genes are TRBV7-3 and TRBJ2-3; possible D gene TRBD2, 6 bases. The CDR3 runs to 15 residues. Trimming left V 3 bases short and J 2 bases short, with 12 bases between. Per germline, CDR1 SGHTA and CDR2 FQGTGA. In DNA form, the CDR3 reads TGTGCCAGCAGCTTGTGGGGCGGGACCACAGATACGCAGTATTTT. Translating gives CASSLWGGTTDTQYF.

This clonotype was seen a handful of times. V gene TRBV5-1 combines with J gene TRBJ2-3; D tentatively reads TRBD1 or TRBD2 (6 bases each). This CDR3 is built from 16 residues. With 2 bases removed from V and 7 bases from J, the gap between germline ends came to 20 bases. Germline-derived CDR1 and CDR2 are SGHRS and YFSETQ. Here the CDR3 reads CASSFPTGTFINTQYF. Written as DNA, the CDR3 is TGCGCCAGCAGCTTCCCAACAGGGACTTTTATAAATACGCAGTATTTT. The full variable domain, rest sourced from reference TRBV5-1 and TRBJ2-3, is KAGVTQTPRYLIKTRGQQVTLSCSPISGHRSVSWYQQTPGQGLQFLFEYFSETQRNKGNFPGRFSGRQFSNSRSEMNVSTLELGDSALYLCASSFPTGTFINTQYFGPGTRLTVL.

This clonotype was counted between two and nine times. The chain joins TRBV9 to TRBJ2-7, with unresolved D. Trimming removed 0 bases at V and 5 bases at J, with 9 bases between. The CDR3 is 13 amino acids. The V gene's germline CDR1 is SGDLS and CDR2 YYNGEE. The CDR3 loop is CASSVGSSHEQYF. The DNA for the CDR3 is TGTGCCAGCAGCGTAGGTAGTTCCCACGAGCAGTACTTC.

This clonotype was counted between two and nine times. V gene TRBV6-6 combines with J gene TRBJ2-7; TRBD1 or TRBD2 may be the D gene (6 bases each). The germline V and J ends were trimmed by 5 bases and 3 bases, with 11 bases remaining between them. Germline V gene lookup returns CDR1 MNHNY and CDR2 SVGAGI (reference sequence). The CDR3 is 13 amino acids. The CDR3 loop is CASSQQGLYEQYF. CDR3 bases: TGTGCCAGCAGTCAACAGGGACTCTACGAGCAGTACTTC.

The chain combines TRBV20-1 with TRBJ2-1, with a possible D match to TRBD1 (7 bases). From germline, CDR1 is DFQATT and CDR2 SNEGSKA (reference sequence). The CDR3 totals 15 residues. V lost 4 bases and J lost 6, with 19 bases in between. CDR3 nucleotide sequence: TGCAGTGCTATCTCCAGGGGGACTTCGCTCAATGAGCAGTTCTTC. Encoded protein: CSAISRGTSLNEQFF.

This clonotype was observed at least ten times. The chain has TRBV7-2 and TRBJ2-7; 7 bases line up with TRBD1. V lost 1 base and J lost 3; bases outside the gene matches: 0. In germline, CDR1 is SGHTA, CDR2 FQGNSA. The CDR3 loop spans 13 amino acids. CDR3: CASSLDRGYEQYF. DNA for the CDR3: TGTGCCAGCAGCTTAGACAGGGGCTACGAGCAGTACTTC.

Only a few counts were recorded for this clonotype. V usage is TRBV7-9 and J usage is TRBJ2-1, with 12 bases matching TRBD2. Germline trimming cut 7 bases from V and 5 bases from J; bases unmatched to any gene: 9. This CDR3 is 16 amino acids long. Germline loops: CDR1 SEHNR, CDR2 FQNEAQ (reference sequence). The CDR3 protein is CASNSPLAGGNNEQFF. CDR3 in DNA: TGTGCCAGCAACTCCCCGCTAGCGGGAGGGAACAATGAGCAGTTCTTC.

This clonotype was seen ten or more times. V and J are TRBV4-3 and TRBJ2-1; a weak D match, TRBD2 (6 bases). Germline values: CDR1 LGHNA, CDR2 YSLEER. CDR3 size: 15 residues. V shed 0 bases and J shed 8 bases, with 14 bases lying between them. CDR3 in amino acids: CASSQDILSGYEQFF. The CDR3 DNA sequence: TGCGCCAGCAGCCAAGACATTCTTAGCGGTTATGAGCAGTTCTTC.

A few counts support this clonotype. The chain is built from TRBV12-3 or TRBV12-4 and TRBJ2-3; 14 bases align to TRBD2. This CDR3 has 15 residues. V gave up 8 bases and J gave up 6 bases; unmatched junction bases: 7. The CDR3 DNA sequence: TGTGCCAGCTTCTTGGGACTAGCGGGAGCGGATACGCAGTATTTT. Translating it yields CASFLGLAGADTQYF.

This clonotype showed up just a few times. The chain has TRBV28 and TRBJ2-3; D is ambiguous. CDR1 MDHEN and CDR2 SYDVKM come from the germline V gene. Trimming stripped 6 bases from V and 0 bases from J, with 4 bases between. The CDR3 is made up of 12 amino acids. The CDR3 nucleotides read TGTGCCAGCAGACTGAGCACAGATACGCAGTATTTT. It is translated as CASRLSTDTQYF.

J is TRBJ1-2 and V is TRBV20-1, with D possibly TRBD1 on 5 matching bases. The V and J ends lost 6 bases and 2 bases respectively, with 13 bases between them. CDR3 length equals 13 residues. Germline V gene lookup returns CDR1 DFQATT and CDR2 SNEGSKA (reference sequence). Here the CDR3 DNA reads TGCAGTGCCCGGGGGACGCAAAACTATGGCTACACCTTC. Residues: CSARGTQNYGYTF.

This sequence joins TRBV10-3 and TRBJ2-3; 11 bases match TRBD2. The trim removed 5 bases at V and 2 bases at J, leaving 6 bases unmatched. The CDR3 covers 16 residues. The germline gives CDR1 ENHRY, CDR2 SYGVKD. The CDR3 nucleotides are TGTGCCATCAGTATTACTAGCGGGGGTGTCACAGATACGCAGTATTTT. Its translation is CAISITSGGVTDTQYF.

With regard to this clonotype: A much larger clone sits a single nucleotide away, making a read error possible. The chain joins TRBV5-1 to TRBJ2-7; maybe TRBD2 (6 bases). Per germline, CDR1 SGHRS and CDR2 YFSETQ. This CDR3 spans 16 amino acids. The CDR3: CDSSSPGGELLYEQYF. Written as DNA, the CDR3 is TGCGACAGCAGCTCCCCGGGCGGGGAATTATTATACGAGCAGTACTTC. Complete variable domain (other parts from reference TRBV5-1 and TRBJ2-7): KAGVTQTPRYLIKTRGQQVTLSCSPISGHRSVSWYQQTPGQGLQFLFEYFSETQRNKGNFPGRFSGRQFSNSRSEMNVSTLELGDSALYLCDSSSPGGELLYEQYFGPGTRLTVT.

In DNA form, the CDR3 reads TGCAGTGCCACCAGCCCGTATAGCAATCAGCCCCAGCATTTT. Its translation: CSATSPYSNQPQHF. The chain is built from TRBV20-1 and TRBJ1-5, with D unresolved. Deletions cut 6 bases from V and 0 bases from J, with 12 bases between. The CDR3 sequence is 14 residues long. Germline values: CDR1 DFQATT, CDR2 SNEGSKA (reference sequence).

CDR3 loop: CASSLSIDQPQHF. The CDR3 DNA reads TGTGCCAGCAGTTTAAGCATCGATCAGCCCCAGCATTTT. V usage is TRBV12-3 or TRBV12-4 and J usage is TRBJ1-5; D remains unclear. With 2 bases removed from V and 5 bases from J, the gap between germline ends came to 7 bases. This CDR3 comprises 13 residues.

This clonotype came up a few times. The rearrangement links TRBV10-3 to TRBJ1-4, with 9 bases lining up with TRBD1. CDR3 length: 14 residues. The J segment lost 4 bases and the V segment lost 10 bases, leaving 7 bases of the junction unmatched. Germline lookup yields CDR1 ENHRY and CDR2 SYGVKD. Written as DNA, the CDR3 is TGTGCCAGCTCCGGGACAGGGATTAATGAAAAACTGTTTTTT. Protein sequence: CASSGTGINEKLFF.

There are a few counts of this clonotype. J is TRBJ2-5 and V is TRBV12-3 or TRBV12-4; 7 bases agree with TRBD1. CDR3 length: 14 residues. Germline trimming cut 7 bases from V and 4 bases from J; bases unmatched to any gene: 9. CDR3 nucleotides: TGTGCCAGCACCCGACAGGGAGTTAGAGAGACCCAGTACTTC. Its protein product is CASTRQGVRETQYF.

This clonotype has more than one count but fewer than ten. The chain carries TRBV12-3 or TRBV12-4 and TRBJ2-7, with D tentatively TRBD2 (5 bases). Between the trimmed V and J ends, which lost 2 bases and 7 bases, there was a span of 18 bases. CDR3 length equals 15 residues. The CDR3 loop reads CASSLRERAFGEQYF. The CDR3, as DNA: TGTGCCAGCAGTTTAAGGGAGAGGGCCTTCGGTGAGCAGTACTTC.

The chain is built from TRBV20-1 and TRBJ2-7; maybe TRBD2 (6 bases). Trimming took off 2 bases at V and 4 bases at J, with 18 bases between the two ends. This CDR3 region has 15 residues. Germline CDR1 is DFQATT and CDR2 is SNEGSKA (reference sequence). CDR3 DNA sequence: TGCAGTGCTAGATACTCGGGGGACCTGACTTACGAGCAGTACTTC. Translation gives CSARYSGDLTYEQYF.

This clonotype was found once. The V and J genes are TRBV18 and TRBJ2-7, with 10 positions matching TRBD2. J was trimmed by 3 bases and V by 2 bases; bases with no gene match: 7. CDR3 length equals 16 residues. Germline V CDR1 and CDR2: KGHSH, LQKENI. This CDR3 reads CASSPGLAGVGYEQYF. The CDR3 DNA is TGTGCCAGCTCACCAGGTCTAGCGGGGGTCGGCTACGAGCAGTACTTC.